The clone carrying this TCR beta chain has only a few counts. Its antigen is not identified. Germline and junction disagree at one end, which may indicate a read error. The read ends 3 residues before the CDR3 terminus; that terminus is restored from the germline J gene. The sample comes from a study of T cell clonality in common variable immunodeficiency. Study results and limitations: CVID subjects had higher TCRbeta clonality than healthy controls, most marked in about a third. In common variable immunodeficiency, TCR beta chains reportedly carried fewer deletions and N-nucleotide insertions.

There are 15 residues in the CDR3. Germline loops: CDR1 SEHNR, CDR2 FQNEAQ (reference sequence). Sequencing input was equivalent genomic DNA from CVID and controls. Data came from immunoSEQ multiplex PCR; TCRdb stores just in-frame clones and leaves some out. The record shows about 7,300 clones for this sample, with no singletons present. The TCR comes from a human donor with common variable immunodeficiency. Sequenced sample: peripheral blood mononuclear cells. The chain couples TRBV7-9 to TRBJ2-7; D possibly corresponds to TRBD1 (6 bases). The chain's CDR3 is CASSLPWGRSDEQYF. The DNA read from the CDR3 is TGTGCCAGCAGCTTACCGTGGGGGCGCTCCGACGAG.